Presented here are 20 T cell receptor beta chains from one specimen sequenced in a study of Tregs in tolerant kidney transplant recipients. The protocol was immunoSEQ multiplex PCR, while the TCRdb copy is restricted to in-frame clones and leaves out a portion. In the table there are approximately 15,000 clones, about four fifths of which are singletons. The material was Tregs from blood, obtained before the transplant. Receptor source: a human donor who received a combined kidney and bone marrow transplant.

CDR3 sequence (DNA): TGTGCCAGCAGCTTGCGGGCAGGGAGGGCGCAGCCCCAGCATTTT. Its protein is CASSLRAGRAQPQHF. J is TRBJ1-5 and V is TRBV5-6, with D possibly TRBD1 on 5 matching bases. Trimming removed 1 base at V and 7 bases at J, with 15 bases between. CDR1 and CDR2 (germline): SGHDT, YYEEEE. CDR3 size: 15 residues.

The rearrangement joins TRBV5-1 to TRBJ2-7; a possible D gene is TRBD2 (6 bases). Germline-derived CDR1 and CDR2 are SGHRS and YFSETQ. Trimming shortened V by 0 bases and J by 7 bases, and 8 bases separated the two germline ends. The CDR3 contains 12 residues. The CDR3 DNA reads TGCGCCAGCAGCTTGGGCGCGGGGGAGCAGTACTTC. Translating it yields CASSLGAGEQYF.

The rearrangement links TRBV2 to TRBJ2-2; 9 positions agree with TRBD1. Germline loops: CDR1 SNHLY, CDR2 FYNNEI. Trimming cost V 6 bases and J 2 bases; bases outside gene matches: 4. The CDR3 covers 15 residues. This CDR3 is CASSGQGRNTGELFF. In nucleotides, the CDR3 is TGTGCCAGCAGCGGACAGGGGAGAAACACCGGGGAGCTGTTTTTT.

V and J are TRBV7-2 and TRBJ2-5; D unclear. The V and J ends lost 4 bases and 1 base respectively, with 10 bases between them. This CDR3 spans 14 amino acids. Looked up from germline, CDR1 is SGHTA and CDR2 is FQGNSA. As DNA, the CDR3 is TGTGCCAGCAGCTACGGAGTAGGCCAAGAGACCCAGTACTTC. This encodes CASSYGVGQETQYF.

This sequence joins TRBV5-4 and TRBJ2-1; TRBD2 agrees at 12 bases. V trimming: 0 bases; J trimming: 6 bases; junction bases outside the gene matches: 1. The CDR3 loop spans 15 amino acids. Germline assignment: CDR1 SGHNT and CDR2 YYREEE (reference sequence). The CDR3 bases are TGTGCCAGCAGCTTGGCGGGACTAGCGGGCAATGAGCAGTTCTTC. It encodes CASSLAGLAGNEQFF.

V and J are TRBV6-6 and TRBJ1-1; 9 bases agree with TRBD1. Germline CDR1 and CDR2: MNHNY and SVGAGI (reference sequence). The CDR3 consists of 14 residues. The trim removed 5 bases at V and 1 base at J, leaving 2 bases unmatched. The CDR3 loop reads CASSPQGANTEAFF. CDR3 sequence (DNA): TGTGCCAGCAGTCCACAGGGGGCGAACACTGAAGCTTTCTTT.

This clone has a single count. J is TRBJ1-2 and V is TRBV15; D perhaps matches TRBD1 (6 bases). From germline, CDR1 is LNHNV and CDR2 YYDKDF (reference sequence). The CDR3 has 15 residues. Trimming took 0 bases from V and 4 from J, leaving 12 bases between them. The CDR3 sequence: CATSRDPRGSYGYTF. The CDR3 DNA is TGTGCCACCAGCAGAGATCCCAGGGGCAGCTATGGCTACACCTTC.

The J gene is TRBJ2-3, the V gene TRBV10-3, with D perhaps TRBD2 (6 bases). CDR3 length equals 13 residues. CDR1 and CDR2 from the germline V gene are ENHRY and SYGVKD. V was cut by 0 bases and J by 15 bases, with 16 bases left in between. This chain's CDR3 is CAISESLWGVLYF. The CDR3 DNA is TGTGCCATCAGTGAGTCGTTGTGGGGGGTACTTTATTTT.

The chain is built from TRBV15 and TRBJ1-5; D is possibly TRBD1 (5 bases). The CDR3 spans 16 residues. Germline assignment: CDR1 LNHNV and CDR2 YYDKDF (reference sequence). V was clipped by 8 bases and J by 4 bases, with 21 bases between them. The chain's CDR3 is CATSERVLQANQPQHF. DNA of the CDR3: TGTGCCACCTCCGAAAGGGTACTACAGGCTAATCAGCCCCAGCATTTT. The full variable domain, with the rest looked up from reference TRBV15 and TRBJ1-5, is DAMVIQNPRYQVTQFGKPVTLSCSQTLNHNVMYWYQQKSSQAPKLLFHYYDKDFNNEADTPDNFQSRRPNTSFCFLDIRSPGLGDTAMYLCATSERVLQANQPQHFGDGTRLSIL.

The chain combines TRBV19 with TRBJ2-2; 9 nucleotides line up with TRBD1. Losses at the gene ends were 5 bases for V and 4 bases for J; bases not matched to a gene: 5. CDR3 length: 15 residues. CDR1 is LNHDA and CDR2 is SQIVND in the germline V gene (reference sequence). CDR3 bases: TGTGCCAGTAGTCAGTACAGGGGGCCCACCGGGGAGCTGTTTTTT. It encodes CASSQYRGPTGELFF.

The chain combines TRBV4-1 with TRBJ2-7, with TRBD2 as a possible D gene (7 bases). The CDR3 has 14 amino acids. Germline CDR1 reads MGHRA; CDR2 reads YSYEKL. The CDR3 region is CASSWAGATYEQYF. CDR3 DNA: TGCGCTTCCTCTTGGGCGGGGGCAACCTACGAGCAGTACTTC.

The chain carries TRBV28 and TRBJ1-2, with D possibly being TRBD1 (5 bases). The CDR3 is 11 amino acids. The V end was cut by 8 bases, the J end by 4 bases, with 8 bases between. The germline V gene encodes CDR1 MDHEN and CDR2 SYDVKM. The CDR3, as DNA: TGTGCCAGCGGGGGGGTCTATGGCTACACCTTC. It codes for CASGGVYGYTF.

The chain recombines TRBV5-1 with TRBJ1-1; D is ambiguous. Looked up from germline, CDR1 is SGHRS and CDR2 is YFSETQ. Trimming cost V 3 bases and J 0 bases, with 9 bases left between them. The CDR3 is 14 amino acids. CDR3: CASSYGGLNTEAFF. In nucleotides, the CDR3 is TGCGCCAGCAGCTACGGAGGATTGAACACTGAAGCTTTCTTT.

The chain has TRBV28 and TRBJ2-7; perhaps TRBD2 as D (6 bases). CDR1 MDHEN and CDR2 SYDVKM come from the germline V gene. The CDR3 is 13 residues long. Deletions cut 2 bases from V and 4 bases from J, with 9 bases between. The CDR3 sequence is CASSLTLAYEQYF. In nucleotides, the CDR3 is TGTGCCAGCAGTTTAACACTAGCTTACGAGCAGTACTTC.

In its sample, this clone was seen once. This sequence joins TRBV6-6 and TRBJ2-7, with D tentatively TRBD1 (6 bases). The CDR3 is 15 amino acids. CDR1 is MNHNY, CDR2 SVGAGI, per germline (reference sequence). V lost 6 bases, J lost 3 bases, and 18 bases lay in between. CDR3 nucleotides: TGTGCCAGCAGCTCCCGCAGGGGTTGGGACTACGAGCAGTACTTC. Protein sequence: CASSSRRGWDYEQYF.

The chain couples TRBV19 to TRBJ1-1; D is undetermined. CDR1 is LNHDA, CDR2 SQIVND, per germline (reference sequence). Trimming took 5 bases from V and 9 from J, leaving 19 bases between them. CDR3 length equals 14 residues. CDR3 protein: CASSSLKEAGKAFF. The CDR3 DNA sequence: TGTGCCAGTAGTTCCCTTAAGGAGGCGGGAAAAGCTTTCTTT.

This chain connects TRBV6-6 to TRBJ1-1; D unclear. Trimming stripped 6 bases from V and 6 bases from J, with 11 bases between. CDR1 is MNHNY and CDR2 is SVGAGI in the germline V gene (reference sequence). CDR3 length: 12 amino acids. This chain's CDR3 is CASSATGAEAFF. Here the CDR3 DNA reads TGTGCCAGCAGCGCCACCGGGGCTGAAGCTTTCTTT.

This chain links TRBV6-1 with TRBJ2-2, with 10 bases matching TRBD1. The CDR3 sequence is 15 residues long. After removal of 1 base from V and 6 bases from J, the junction contained 2 bases not matched to a gene. The germline V gene has CDR1 MNHNS and CDR2 SASEGT. The CDR3: CASSEETGGPGELFF. The CDR3 DNA sequence: TGTGCCAGCAGTGAAGAGACAGGGGGCCCCGGGGAGCTGTTTTTT.

This chain links TRBV7-8 with TRBJ2-3, with 9 bases identical to TRBD2. The junction had 5 bases not matched to a gene; V was cut back by 2 bases and J by 5 bases. Germline loops: CDR1 SGHVS, CDR2 FQNEAQ. This CDR3 region has 15 residues. The CDR3 loop reads CASSLLAGTGDTQYF. CDR3 bases: TGTGCCAGCAGCTTACTAGCGGGGACTGGAGATACGCAGTATTTT. The variable domain in full, completed from reference TRBV7-8 and TRBJ2-3, reads GAGVSQSPRYKVAKRGQDVALRCDPISGHVSLFWYQQALGQGPEFLTYFQNEAQLDKSGLPSDRFFAERPEGSVSTLKIQRTQQEDSAVYLCASSLLAGTGDTQYFGPGTRLTVL.

The rearrangement links TRBV19 to TRBJ2-7; TRBD1 aligns across 9 bases. Trimming cost V 6 bases and J 1 base; bases outside gene matches: 7. The germline CDR1 and CDR2 sequences are LNHDA and SQIVND (reference sequence). This CDR3 region has 15 residues. CDR3 coding DNA: TGTGCCAGTAGCCGGGGGGACAGGGTTTCCTACGAGCAGTACTTC. Translated: CASSRGDRVSYEQYF.